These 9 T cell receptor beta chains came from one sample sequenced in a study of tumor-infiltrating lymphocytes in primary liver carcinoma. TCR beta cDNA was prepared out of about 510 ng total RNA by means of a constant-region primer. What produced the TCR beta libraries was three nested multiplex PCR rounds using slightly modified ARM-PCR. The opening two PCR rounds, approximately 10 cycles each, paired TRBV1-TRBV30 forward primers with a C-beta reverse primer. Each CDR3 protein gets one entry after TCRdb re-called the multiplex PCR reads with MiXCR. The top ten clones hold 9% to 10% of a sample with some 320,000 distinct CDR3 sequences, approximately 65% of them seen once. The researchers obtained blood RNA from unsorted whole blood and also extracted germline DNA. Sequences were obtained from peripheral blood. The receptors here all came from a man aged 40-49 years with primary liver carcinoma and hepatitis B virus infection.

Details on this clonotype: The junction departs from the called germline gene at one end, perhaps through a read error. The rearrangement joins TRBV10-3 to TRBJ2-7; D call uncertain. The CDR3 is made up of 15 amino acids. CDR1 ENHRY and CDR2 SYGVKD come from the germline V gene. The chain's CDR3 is CAISSGVVRSYERYF. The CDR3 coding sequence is TGTGCCATCAGTTCGGGTGTCGTAAGGTCCTACGAGCGGTACTTC.

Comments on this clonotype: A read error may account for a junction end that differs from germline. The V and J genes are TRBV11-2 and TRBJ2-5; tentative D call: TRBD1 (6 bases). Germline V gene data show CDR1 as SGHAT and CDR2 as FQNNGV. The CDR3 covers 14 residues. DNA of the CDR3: TGTGCCAGCGGCTTACGTGGGGGCGGGGAGACCCAGTACTTC. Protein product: CASGLRGGGETQYF.

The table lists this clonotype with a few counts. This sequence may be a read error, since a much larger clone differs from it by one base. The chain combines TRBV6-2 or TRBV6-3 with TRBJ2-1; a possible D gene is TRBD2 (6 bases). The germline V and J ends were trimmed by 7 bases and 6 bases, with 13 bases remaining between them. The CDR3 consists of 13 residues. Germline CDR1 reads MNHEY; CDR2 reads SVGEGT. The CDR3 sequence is CASTNGLCNEQFF. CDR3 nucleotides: TGTGCCAGCACCAACGGACTATGCAATGAGCAGTTCTTC.

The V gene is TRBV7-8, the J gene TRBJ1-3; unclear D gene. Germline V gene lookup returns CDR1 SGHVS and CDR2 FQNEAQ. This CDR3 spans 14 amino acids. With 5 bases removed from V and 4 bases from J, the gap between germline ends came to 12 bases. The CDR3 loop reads CASSPRGSGNTIYF. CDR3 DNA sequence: TGTGCCAGCAGCCCTCGAGGGTCCGGAAACACCATATATTTT. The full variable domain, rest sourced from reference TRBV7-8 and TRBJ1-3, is GAGVSQSPRYKVAKRGQDVALRCDPISGHVSLFWYQQALGQGPEFLTYFQNEAQLDKSGLPSDRFFAERPEGSVSTLKIQRTQQEDSAVYLCASSPRGSGNTIYFGEGSWLTVV.

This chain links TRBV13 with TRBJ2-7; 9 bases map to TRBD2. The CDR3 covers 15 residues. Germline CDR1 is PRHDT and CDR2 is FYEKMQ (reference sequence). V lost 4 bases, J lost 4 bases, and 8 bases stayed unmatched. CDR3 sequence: CASSSVAGGKYEQYF. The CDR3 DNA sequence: TGTGCCAGCAGCTCGGTTGCGGGAGGGAAATACGAGCAGTACTTC.

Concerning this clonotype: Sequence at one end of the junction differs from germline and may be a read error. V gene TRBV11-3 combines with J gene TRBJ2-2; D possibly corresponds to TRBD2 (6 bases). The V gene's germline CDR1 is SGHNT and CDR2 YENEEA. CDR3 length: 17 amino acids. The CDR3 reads CASSTRIGAGTTGELSF. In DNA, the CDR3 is TGTGCCAGCAGCACTCGGATAGGGGCGGGGACCACCGGGGAGCTGTCTTTT.

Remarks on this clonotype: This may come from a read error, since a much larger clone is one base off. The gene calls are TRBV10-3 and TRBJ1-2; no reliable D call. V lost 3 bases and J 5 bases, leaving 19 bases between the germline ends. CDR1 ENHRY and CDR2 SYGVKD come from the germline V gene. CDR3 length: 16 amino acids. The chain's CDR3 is CAISDPLGNQIYGYTF. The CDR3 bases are TGTGCCATCAGTGACCCCCTCGGCAATCAGATATATGGCTACACCTTC.

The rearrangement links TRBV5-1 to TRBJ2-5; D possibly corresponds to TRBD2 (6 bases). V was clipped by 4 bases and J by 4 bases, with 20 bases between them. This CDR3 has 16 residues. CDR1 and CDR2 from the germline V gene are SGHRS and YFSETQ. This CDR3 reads CASSAGINSEVETQYF. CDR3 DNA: TGCGCCAGCAGCGCGGGGATCAATAGCGAGGTAGAGACCCAGTACTTC.

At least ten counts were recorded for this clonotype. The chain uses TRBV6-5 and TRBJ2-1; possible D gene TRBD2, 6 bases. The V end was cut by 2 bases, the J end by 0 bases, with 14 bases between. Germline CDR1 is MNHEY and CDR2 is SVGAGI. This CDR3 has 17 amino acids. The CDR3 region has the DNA TGTGCCAGCAGTTACCCTAGCATCGGGAGCTCCTACAATGAGCAGTTCTTC. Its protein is CASSYPSIGSSYNEQFF.